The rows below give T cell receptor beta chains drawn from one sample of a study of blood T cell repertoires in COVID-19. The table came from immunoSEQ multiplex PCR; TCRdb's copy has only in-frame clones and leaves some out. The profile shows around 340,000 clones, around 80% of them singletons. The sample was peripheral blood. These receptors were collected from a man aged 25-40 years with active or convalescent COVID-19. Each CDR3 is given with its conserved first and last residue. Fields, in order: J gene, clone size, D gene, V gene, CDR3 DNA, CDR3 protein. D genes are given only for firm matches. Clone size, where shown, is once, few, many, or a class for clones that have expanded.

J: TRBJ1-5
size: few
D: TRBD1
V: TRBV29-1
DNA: TGCAGCGTTGCCCAGGGGGCCGATCAGCCCCAGCATTTT
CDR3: CSVAQGADQPQHF

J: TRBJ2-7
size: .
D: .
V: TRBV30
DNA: TGTGCCTGGACCGCAGGGGGGATCGAGCAGTACTTC
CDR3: CAWTAGGIEQYF

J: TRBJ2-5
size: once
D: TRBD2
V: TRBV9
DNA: TGTGCCAGCAGCGTAGATTTTTTAGCGGGAGAGGAGGAGACCCAGTACTTC
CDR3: CASSVDFLAGEEETQYF

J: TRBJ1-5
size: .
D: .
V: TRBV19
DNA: TGTGCCAGTAGCGCCGGGGGGGAACCTCGGCCCCAGCATTTT
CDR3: CASSAGGEPRPQHF

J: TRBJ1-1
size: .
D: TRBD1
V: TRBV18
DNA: TGTGCCAGCTCACCGGGACAGGCGAACACTGAAGCTTTCTTT
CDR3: CASSPGQANTEAFF

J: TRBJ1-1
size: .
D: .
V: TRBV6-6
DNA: TGTGCCAGCAGCCGCCCAGGACAGAACACTGAAGCTTTCTTT
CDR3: CASSRPGQNTEAFF

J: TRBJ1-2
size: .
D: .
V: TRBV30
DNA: TGTGCCTGGAGTCCAGGGCTTGACTATGGCTACACCTTC
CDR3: CAWSPGLDYGYTF

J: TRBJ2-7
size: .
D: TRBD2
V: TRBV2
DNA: TGTGCCAGCAGTGAAGGGGGGGCGGGGGGTGCCTACGAGCAGTACTTC
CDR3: CASSEGGAGGAYEQYF

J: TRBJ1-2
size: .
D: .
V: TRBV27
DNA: TGTGCCAGCAGTCCTACCGTTGACTATGGCTACACCTTC
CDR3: CASSPTVDYGYTF

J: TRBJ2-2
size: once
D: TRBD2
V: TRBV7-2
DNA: TGTGCCAGCAGCCCCAGACTAGCGGGGGGACCCTACACCGGGGAGCTGTTTTTT
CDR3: CASSPRLAGGPYTGELFF

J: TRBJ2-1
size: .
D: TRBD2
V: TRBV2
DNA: TGTGCCAGCAGTGAATGGACTAGCGGGAGCAATGAGCAGTTCTTC
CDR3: CASSEWTSGSNEQFF

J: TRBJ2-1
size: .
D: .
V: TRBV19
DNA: TGTGCCAGTAACGGCGGGAAGACCTACAATGAGCAGTTCTTC
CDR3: CASNGGKTYNEQFF

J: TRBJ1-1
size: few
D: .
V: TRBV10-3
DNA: TGTGCCATCAGTTCAGGACAGAATCGGAGGAACACTGAAGCTTTCTTT
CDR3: CAISSGQNRRNTEAFF

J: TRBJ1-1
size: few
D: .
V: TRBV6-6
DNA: TGTGCCAGCAGCGGTTGGGCAGAGAACACTGAAGCTTTCTTT
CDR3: CASSGWAENTEAFF

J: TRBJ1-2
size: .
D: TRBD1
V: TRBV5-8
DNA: TGTGCCAGCAGCTGGGACAGCTATGGCTACACCTTC
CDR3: CASSWDSYGYTF

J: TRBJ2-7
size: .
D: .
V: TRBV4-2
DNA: TGTGCCAGCAGCCAGGAAGACCTTGGACAGTACTACGAGCAGTACTTC
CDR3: CASSQEDLGQYYEQYF

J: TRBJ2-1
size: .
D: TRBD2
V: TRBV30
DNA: TGTGCCTGGAAATCCCCGGGACTAGCGGGGGATAGGTCCTACAATGAGCAGTTCTTC
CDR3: CAWKSPGLAGDRSYNEQFF

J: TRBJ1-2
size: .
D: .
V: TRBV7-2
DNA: TGTGCCAGCAGCTTAGGACGGGTAGCTAACTATGGCTACACCTTC
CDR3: CASSLGRVANYGYTF

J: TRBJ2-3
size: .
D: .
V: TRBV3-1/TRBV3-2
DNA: TGTGCCAGCAGCCAATGGCCGGATACGCAGTATTTT
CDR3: CASSQWPDTQYF

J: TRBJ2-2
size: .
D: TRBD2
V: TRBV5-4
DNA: TGTGCCAGCAGCCCTCGACTAGCGGGAGTCACCGGGGAGCTGTTTTTT
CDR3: CASSPRLAGVTGELFF

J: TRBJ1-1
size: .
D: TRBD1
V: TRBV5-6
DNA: TGTGCCAGCAGGAAGACAGGGGGAGGGGTAGCTTTCTTT
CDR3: CASRKTGGGVAFF

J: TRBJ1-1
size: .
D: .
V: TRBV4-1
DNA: TGCGCCAGCAGCCAGCCCGTAAAGGGTAGGACAGTTGAAGCTTTCTTT
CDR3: CASSQPVKGRTVEAFF

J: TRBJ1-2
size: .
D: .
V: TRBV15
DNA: TGTGCCACCAGCAGGCGCCCTAACTATGGCTACACCTTC
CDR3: CATSRRPNYGYTF

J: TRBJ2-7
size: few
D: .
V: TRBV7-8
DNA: TGTGCCAGCAGCTTAAGCGGAGGGGGCATATACGAGCAGTACTTC
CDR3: CASSLSGGGIYEQYF

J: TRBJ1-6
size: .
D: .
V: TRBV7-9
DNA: TGTGCCAGCAGCTCCTCGGGGGGCTTGAATTCACCCCTCCACTTT
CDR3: CASSSSGGLNSPLHF

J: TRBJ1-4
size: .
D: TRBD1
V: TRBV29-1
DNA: TGCAGCGTTGCCGCAGGGGGGTTTGAAAAACTGTTTTTT
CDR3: CSVAAGGFEKLFF

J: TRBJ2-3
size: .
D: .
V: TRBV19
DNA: TGTGCCAGTAGTAACCCATTCGGGACTCCACCTTATACGCAGTATTTT
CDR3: CASSNPFGTPPYTQYF

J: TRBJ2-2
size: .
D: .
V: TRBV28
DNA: TGTGCCAGCAGTTCTTATACCCGGGACACAAAGAACACCGGGGAGCTGTTTTTT
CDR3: CASSSYTRDTKNTGELFF

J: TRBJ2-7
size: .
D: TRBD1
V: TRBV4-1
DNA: TGCGCCAGCAGCCAAGAGTTGAGACAGGGGGTGTGGGAGCAGTACTTC
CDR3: CASSQELRQGVWEQYF

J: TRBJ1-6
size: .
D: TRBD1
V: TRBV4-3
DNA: TGCGCCAGCAGCAGGACAGGAGGGGGGTCCTATAATTCACCCCTCCACTTT
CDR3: CASSRTGGGSYNSPLHF

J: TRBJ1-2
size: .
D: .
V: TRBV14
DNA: TGTGCCAGCAGCCAATCGGGAAATGGCTACACCTTC
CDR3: CASSQSGNGYTF

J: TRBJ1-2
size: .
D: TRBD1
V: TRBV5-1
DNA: TGCGCCAGCAGCCCCCGGGACAGTGGCTACACCTTC
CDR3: CASSPRDSGYTF

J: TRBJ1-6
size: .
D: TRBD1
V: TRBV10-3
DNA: TGTGCCATCGCCGGGACAGTTAATTCACCCCTCCACTTT
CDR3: CAIAGTVNSPLHF

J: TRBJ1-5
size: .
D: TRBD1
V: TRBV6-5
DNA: TGTGCCAGCAAGGAACAGGGGAAACAGCCCCAGCATTTT
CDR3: CASKEQGKQPQHF

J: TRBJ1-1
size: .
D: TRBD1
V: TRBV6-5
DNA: TGTGCCAGCACACGGGACAGGGTGAACACTGAAGCTTTCTTT
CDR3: CASTRDRVNTEAFF

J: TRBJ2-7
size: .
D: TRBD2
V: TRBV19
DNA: TGTGCCAGTAGTACTCCGACTAGCGAGTTGGGCGAGCAGTACTTC
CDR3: CASSTPTSELGEQYF

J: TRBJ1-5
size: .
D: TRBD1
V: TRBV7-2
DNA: TGTGCCAGCAGCTTTAAGACAGGGGGGCAGCCCCAGCATTTT
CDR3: CASSFKTGGQPQHF

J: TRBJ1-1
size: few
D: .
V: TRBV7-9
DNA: TGTGCCAGCAGCCCAGGGCAGGGCCCCTTGATCACTGAAGCTTTCTTT
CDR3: CASSPGQGPLITEAFF

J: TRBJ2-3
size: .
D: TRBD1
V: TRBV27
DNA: TGTGCCAGCAGCCGTCCCTCCACAGGGGGCAGGGGCACAGATACGCAGTATTTT
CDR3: CASSRPSTGGRGTDTQYF

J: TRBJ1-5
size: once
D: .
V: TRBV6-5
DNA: TGTGCCAGCAGTTCTGGGCAGCACTCCCAGCCCCAGCATTTT
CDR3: CASSSGQHSQPQHF

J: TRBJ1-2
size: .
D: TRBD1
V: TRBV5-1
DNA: TGCGCCAGCAGCTTGAGGGGGTTAGACAGGGTTCCTGGCTACACCTTC
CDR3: CASSLRGLDRVPGYTF

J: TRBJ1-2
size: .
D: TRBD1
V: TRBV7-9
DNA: TGTGCCAGCAGCTTTCAAGACAGGGGACTGAGGGGCTACACCTTC
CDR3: CASSFQDRGLRGYTF

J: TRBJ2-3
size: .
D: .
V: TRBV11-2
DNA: TGTGCCAGCAGCTGGGGCGTGGGCACAGATACGCAGTATTTT
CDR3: CASSWGVGTDTQYF

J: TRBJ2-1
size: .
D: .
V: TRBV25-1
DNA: TGTGCCAGCAGTGAACCGTCCTACAATGAGCAGTTCTTC
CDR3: CASSEPSYNEQFF

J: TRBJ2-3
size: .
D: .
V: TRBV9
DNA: TGTGCCAGCAGCCCCCTCGGACTGCCCAGAAGCACAGATACGCAGTATTTT
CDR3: CASSPLGLPRSTDTQYF

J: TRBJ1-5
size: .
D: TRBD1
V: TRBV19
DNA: TGTGCCAGTAGTGATGTCGAACAGGGGGCTGGTCAGCCCCAGCATTTT
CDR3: CASSDVEQGAGQPQHF

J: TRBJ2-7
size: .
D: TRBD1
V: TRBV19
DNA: TGTGCCAGCAGCCGGGACAGGGACTACGAGCAGTACTTC
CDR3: CASSRDRDYEQYF

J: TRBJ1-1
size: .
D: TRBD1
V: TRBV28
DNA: TGTGCCAGCAGAAGGACAGGATCGAACACTGAAGCTTTCTTT
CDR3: CASRRTGSNTEAFF

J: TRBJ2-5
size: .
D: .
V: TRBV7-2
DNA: TGTGCCAGCAGCTTACTGTTAGCGGACCCCCAAGAGACCCAGTACTTC
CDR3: CASSLLLADPQETQYF

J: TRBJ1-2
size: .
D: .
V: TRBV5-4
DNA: TGTGCCAGCAGCTTGCAGGCCGGAAACTATGGCTACACCTTC
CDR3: CASSLQAGNYGYTF

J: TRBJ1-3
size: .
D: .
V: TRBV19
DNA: TGTGCCAGTTTTTCCCCAGGGAGGTCTGGAAACACCATATATTTT
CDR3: CASFSPGRSGNTIYF

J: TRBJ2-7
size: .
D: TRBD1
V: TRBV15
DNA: TGTGCCACCAGCACCGAGACAGGGGGCACCTACGAGCAGTACTTC
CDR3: CATSTETGGTYEQYF

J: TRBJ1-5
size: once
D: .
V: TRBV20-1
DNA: TGCAGTGCTAGTGCGGCGGGGCAGCCCCAGCATTTT
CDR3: CSASAAGQPQHF

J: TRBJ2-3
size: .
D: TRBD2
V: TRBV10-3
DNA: TGTGCCATCAGTAAAACTAGCGGGGGTGATACGCAGTATTTT
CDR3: CAISKTSGGDTQYF

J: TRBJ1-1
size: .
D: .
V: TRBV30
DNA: TGTGCCTGGAGAAGGTCTGGGACACTACTTTTTTACACTGAAGCTTTCTTT
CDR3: CAWRRSGTLLFYTEAFF

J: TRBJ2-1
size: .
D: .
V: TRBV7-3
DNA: TGTGCCAGCAGCCCGGGGGGCGGTCCCTACAATGAGCAGTTCTTC
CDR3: CASSPGGGPYNEQFF

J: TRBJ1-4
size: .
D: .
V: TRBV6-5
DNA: TGTGCCAGCAGTTGGGGGGGTGGGAAACTGTTTTTT
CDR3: CASSWGGGKLFF

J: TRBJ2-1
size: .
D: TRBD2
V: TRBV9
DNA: TGTGCCAGCAGCGGAGGAGCGGGGGGGCCCAATGAGCAGTTCTTC
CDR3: CASSGGAGGPNEQFF

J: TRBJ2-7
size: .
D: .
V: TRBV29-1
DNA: TGCAGCGGTGGACGAAACGGGGACGAGCAGTACTTC
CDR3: CSGGRNGDEQYF